A single sample gave rise to the 13 T cell receptor beta chains below, sequenced in a study of blood T cell repertoires in COVID-19. Generated by immunoSEQ multiplex PCR, the TCRdb table keeps only in-frame clones and is missing some. The sample holds over 65,000 clones, around 82% seen once. Sequencing input: peripheral blood. The receptors shown here come from a man older than 75 with active COVID-19.

This sequence joins TRBV25-1 and TRBJ1-6; D call uncertain. The V and J ends lost 7 bases and 14 bases respectively, with 12 bases between them. Germline loops: CDR1 MGHDK, CDR2 SYGVNS. The length of the CDR3 is 11 residues. CDR3 in amino acids: CASISGRTLHF. The CDR3 DNA sequence: TGTGCCAGCATCTCGGGGAGAACCCTCCACTTT.

The CDR3 region has the DNA TGTGCCAGCAGCCGGGACTACAATGAGCAGTTCTTC. Translating gives CASSRDYNEQFF. The chain employs TRBV7-2 and TRBJ2-1; D is perhaps TRBD2 (5 bases). Trimming removed 5 bases from V and 3 bases from J, with 5 bases in between. The CDR3 is made up of 12 amino acids. From germline, CDR1 is SGHTA and CDR2 FQGNSA.

The CDR3 reads CSASRDFQETQYF. The CDR3 nucleotides read TGCAGTGCTAGTCGCGACTTCCAAGAGACCCAGTACTTC. The chain employs TRBV20-1 and TRBJ2-5; no clear D gene. Germline CDR1 is DFQATT and CDR2 is SNEGSKA (reference sequence). V lost 3 bases to trimming and J lost 1 base, with 9 bases between them. This CDR3 is built from 13 residues.

The V call is TRBV18, the J call TRBJ2-3, with D possibly matching TRBD2 (6 bases). Trimming cost V 0 bases and J 0 bases, with 13 bases left between them. There are 17 residues in the CDR3. The germline gives CDR1 KGHSH, CDR2 LQKENI. CDR3 nucleotides: TGTGCCAGCTCACCACCGGTGGCGGGACCTAGCACAGATACGCAGTATTTT. It is translated as CASSPPVAGPSTDTQYF.

This sequence joins TRBV5-1 and TRBJ2-7, with TRBD1 identical over 9 bases. The CDR3 is made up of 14 amino acids. V dropped 4 bases and J dropped 6; count of bases not matched to a gene: 8. Germline V gene sequence: CDR1 SGHRS, CDR2 YFSETQ. CDR3 nucleotides: TGCGCCAGCAGCGCTACAGGGGGCTCCGTCGAGCAGTACTTC. Residues: CASSATGGSVEQYF. The complete variable domain, with remaining parts taken from reference TRBV5-1 and TRBJ2-7, reads KAGVTQTPRYLIKTRGQQVTLSCSPISGHRSVSWYQQTPGQGLQFLFEYFSETQRNKGNFPGRFSGRQFSNSRSEMNVSTLELGDSALYLCASSATGGSVEQYFGPGTRLTVT.

The gene calls are TRBV7-3 and TRBJ2-2; TRBD2 might be the D (5 bases). This CDR3 comprises 16 residues. CDR1 and CDR2 (germline): SGHTA, FQGTGA. Between the trimmed V and J ends, which lost 0 bases and 0 bases, there was a span of 8 bases. This chain's CDR3 is CASSLTSGSNTGELFF. CDR3 DNA: TGTGCCAGCAGCTTAACATCGGGGTCGAACACCGGGGAGCTGTTTTTT. The full variable domain, in which reference TRBV7-3 and TRBJ2-2 provide the parts outside the CDR3, is GAGVSQTPSNKVTEKGKYVELRCDPISGHTALYWYRQSLGQGPEFLIYFQGTGAADDSGLPNDRFFAVRPEGSVSTLKIQRTERGDSAVYLCASSLTSGSNTGELFFGEGSRLTVL.

This rearrangement joins TRBV29-1 to TRBJ2-1; 8 bases align to TRBD1. The CDR3 is 12 residues long. Germline trimming cut 2 bases from V and 12 bases from J; bases unmatched to any gene: 6. Germline-derived CDR1 and CDR2 are SQVTM and ANQGSEA. Written as DNA, the CDR3 is TGCAGCGTTGAAACGACAGGGGATTGGCAGTTCTTC. This translates into CSVETTGDWQFF.

The J gene is TRBJ2-5, the V gene TRBV6-2 or TRBV6-3, with a possible D match to TRBD2 (5 bases). Trimming stripped 5 bases from V and 7 bases from J, with 11 bases between. Per germline, CDR1 MNHEY and CDR2 SVGEGT. CDR3 length equals 12 residues. As DNA, the CDR3 is TGTGCCAGCAGTAAACCCAGCGGGACCCAGTACTTC. It yields the protein CASSKPSGTQYF.

V usage is TRBV3-1 (or the pseudogene TRBV3-2) and J usage is TRBJ1-2; possibly TRBD1 for D (5 bases). Germline CDR1 and CDR2: LGHDT and YNNKEL (reference sequence). The CDR3 length is 14 residues. Between the trimmed V and J ends, which lost 2 bases and 0 bases, there was a span of 7 bases. The CDR3 loop reads CASSQSRANYGYTF. The CDR3, as DNA: TGTGCCAGCAGCCAAAGCAGGGCTAACTATGGCTACACCTTC.

The chain combines TRBV24-1 with TRBJ2-1; 9 bases are a match to TRBD1. The CDR3 runs 16 residues. The germline V gene has CDR1 KGHDR and CDR2 SFDVKD. Losses at the gene ends were 1 base for V and 5 bases for J; bases not matched to a gene: 5. CDR3 residues: CATSDFGTGLHNEQFF. Written as DNA, the CDR3 is TGTGCCACCAGTGATTTCGGGACAGGGTTACACAATGAGCAGTTCTTC.

The rearrangement joins TRBV9 to TRBJ1-6; possibly TRBD1 for D (5 bases). The CDR3 extends over 14 amino acids. Per the germline V gene, CDR1 is SGDLS and CDR2 is YYNGEE. Trimming shortened V by 5 bases and J by 8 bases, and 14 bases separated the two germline ends. CDR3 region: CASSGRDAHSPLHF. In DNA, the CDR3 is TGTGCCAGCAGTGGGAGGGACGCCCATTCACCCCTCCACTTT.

The chain has TRBV7-3 and TRBJ1-2; 9 nucleotides agree with TRBD1. Trimming at V came to 7 bases and at J to 7 bases, leaving 13 bases not matched to a gene. This CDR3 has 15 residues. The germline CDR1 and CDR2 sequences are SGHTA and FQGTGA. The CDR3 DNA sequence: TGTGCCAGCAACTTCTCCTCGGACAGGGGATCTGGCTACACCTTC. Translated: CASNFSSDRGSGYTF.

This clone appeared once. The chain has TRBV20-1 and TRBJ2-7; 10 positions match TRBD2. The ends lost 3 bases at V and 1 base at J; junction bases unmatched: 9. The CDR3 has 16 amino acids. CDR1 is DFQATT, CDR2 SNEGSKA, per germline (reference sequence). CDR3 sequence (DNA): TGCAGTGCTAGTGTGGCTAGCGGGAGTAGATCCTACGAGCAGTACTTC. Protein: CSASVASGSRSYEQYF.